Below, one T cell receptor beta chain is given with its context. This receptor's antigen is unknown. Base qualities were left out, and no much larger clone turns up one base away. Read against the paper, the sample's time point label means: progressive disease on ibrutinib. For TCR beta library preparation, approximately 2 micrograms of genomic DNA were extracted from the cryopreserved PBMCs. Longitudinal blood samples from CLL patients on ibrutinib monotherapy underwent high-throughput TCR beta sequencing. Patients were enrolled in a phase 2 open-label single-center ibrutinib monotherapy trial. The data were taken from a study of cytotoxic CD8 clonotypes in ibrutinib-treated CLL (dated by TCRdb to the early 2020s). For the wider study: In this cohort, 15 patients were treatment-naive and roughly ten were relapsed/refractory, while approximately 18 had unmutated IGHV. Responses were partial in 24 patients and complete in 2; after median about 70 months follow-up, roughly 14 stayed in remission and approximately twelve progressed. Longitudinal samples were obtainable from about 30% of the roughly 90 participants in the trial. Every sample from remission and from progressive disease was obtained while the patients were still on ibrutinib. Cryopreserved peripheral blood mononuclear cells were collected before treatment, at response, and at either disease progression or sustained remission. Samples at response were collected after a median of approximately twelve months of treatment, with a range of about 6 to 36 months. On average, each sample yielded about 250,000 productive templates and tens of thousands of productive rearrangements.

Each clonotype received, on average, around 10x coverage in deep resolution sequencing performed on a MiSeq, where the target depth lay between 1 in 1 million and 1 in 200,000 T cells. The immunoSEQ hsTCRB Kit was used to generate TCR beta libraries. Per the source publication's procedure: Data were analyzed with ImmunoSEQ Data Assistant and ImmunoSEQ Analyzer, with V, D and J genes assigned per IMGT definitions. Clonality was computed as one minus normalized Shannon entropy of productive rearrangement frequencies, ranging from 0 to 1. Public clonotype analysis was restricted to overrepresented clonotypes comprising at least 0.05% of each patient's repertoire. Repertoires from some 14 age-matched healthy donors in immuneACCESS were used as clonality controls. TCRdb obtained this table from immuneACCESS and retained in-frame rearrangements with V and J assigned. These tables miss some clones; where compared with another copy, unresolved V genes account for less than half of the shortfall, and the remainder is unexplained. That table supplies the V and J calls and clone size; D and trimming were determined from the DNA. The sample includes 250,000 to 350,000 clones, with approximately 79% observed a single time. The ten largest clones represent about 5.8% of the sample.

Study-level results and caveats: At ibrutinib response clonality went up, during sustained remission it held steady, and at progression it dropped back toward baseline. Baseline clonality exceeded that of age-matched healthy donors and correlated strongly with circulating CD8+ T-cell counts. Sustained-remission and progressing patients did not have matched sampling times, and lymph node repertoires were not examined. Public clonotypes were found to be uncommon and were observed to contract or remain stable during treatment; the increase in clonality was shown to reflect expansion of private clonotypes at ibrutinib response.

Inclusive of the bounding cysteine and phenylalanine, the CDR3 is 14 residues long. Just CDR3 DNA is preserved here, 42 bases in frame from base 1. V has 5 bases trimmed and J has 3 bases trimmed; junction bases matching no gene number 3. The germline V gene (reference sequence) gives CDR1 as LNHNV and CDR2 as YYDKDF. The clonotype was recovered from a human donor with chronic lymphocytic leukemia. The material was PBMCs, obtained at disease progression, from a patient treated with ibrutinib. Recombination linked TRBV15 to TRBJ1-2, and TRBD1 matches 10 of the central bases. The DNA sequence is TGTGCCACCAGCGGACAGGGGGTTCACTATGGCTACACCTTC. Its product reads: CATSGQGVHYGYTF. With all but the CDR3 taken from the reference TRBV15 and TRBJ1-2 genes, the full variable domain is: DAMVIQNPRYQVTQFGKPVTLSCSQTLNHNVMYWYQQKSSQAPKLLFHYYDKDFNNEADTPDNFQSRRPNTSFCFLDIRSPGLGDTAMYLCATSGQGVHYGYTFGSGTRLTVV.